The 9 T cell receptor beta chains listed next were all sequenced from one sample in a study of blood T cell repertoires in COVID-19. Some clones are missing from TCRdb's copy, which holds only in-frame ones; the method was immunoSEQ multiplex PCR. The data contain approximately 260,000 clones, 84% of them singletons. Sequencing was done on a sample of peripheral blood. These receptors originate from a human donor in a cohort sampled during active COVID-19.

The CDR3 nucleotides read TGTGCCAGCTCACCATCTTCGCGTGAGCAGTTCTTC. Its translation: CASSPSSREQFF. The J gene is TRBJ2-1, the V gene TRBV18; D is uncertain. Germline V CDR1 and CDR2: KGHSH, LQKENI. Trimming removed 2 bases from V and 9 bases from J, with 8 bases in between. This CDR3 spans 12 amino acids.

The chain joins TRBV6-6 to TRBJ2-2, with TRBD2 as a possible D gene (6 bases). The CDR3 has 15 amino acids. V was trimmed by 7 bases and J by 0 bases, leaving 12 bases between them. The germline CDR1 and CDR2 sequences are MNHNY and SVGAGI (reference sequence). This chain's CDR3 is CASTPGTSNTGELFF. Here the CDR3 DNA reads TGTGCCAGCACCCCCGGGACTTCGAACACCGGGGAGCTGTTTTTT.

The CDR3 region has the DNA TGTGCCAGCAGACTAGCGACAGCTAATCAGCCCCAGCATTTT. It yields the protein CASRLATANQPQHF. The rearrangement links TRBV6-5 to TRBJ1-5; tentatively, D is TRBD1 (5 bases). CDR3 length equals 14 residues. V was clipped by 6 bases and J by 4 bases, with 13 bases between them. Germline CDR1 reads MNHEY; CDR2 reads SVGAGI.

As DNA, the CDR3 is TGTGCCAGCAGTTTCTCAGGGGGCCAGGGCTACACCTTC. Translated: CASSFSGGQGYTF. This chain connects TRBV28 to TRBJ1-2, with 8 bases matching TRBD1. V was clipped by 3 bases and J by 8 bases; unmatched bases: 5. Germline V gene sequence: CDR1 MDHEN, CDR2 SYDVKM. The CDR3 is 13 residues long.

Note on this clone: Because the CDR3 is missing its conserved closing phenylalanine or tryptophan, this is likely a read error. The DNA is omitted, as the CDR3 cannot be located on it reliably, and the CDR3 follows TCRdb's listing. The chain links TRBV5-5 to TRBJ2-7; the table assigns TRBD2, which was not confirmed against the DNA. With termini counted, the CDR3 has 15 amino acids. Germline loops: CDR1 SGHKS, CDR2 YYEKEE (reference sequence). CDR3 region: CASSPLADAIRNLAL.

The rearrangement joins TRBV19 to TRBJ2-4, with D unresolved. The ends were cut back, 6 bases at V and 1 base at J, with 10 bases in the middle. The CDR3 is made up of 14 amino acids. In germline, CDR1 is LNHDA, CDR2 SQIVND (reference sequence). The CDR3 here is CASSPRGAKNIQYF. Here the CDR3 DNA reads TGTGCCAGTAGCCCCCGTGGCGCCAAAAACATTCAGTACTTC.

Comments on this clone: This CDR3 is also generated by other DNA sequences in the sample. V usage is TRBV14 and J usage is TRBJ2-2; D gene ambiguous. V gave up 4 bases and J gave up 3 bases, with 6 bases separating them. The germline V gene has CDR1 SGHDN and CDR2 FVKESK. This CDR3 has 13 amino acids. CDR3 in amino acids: CASSPQYTGELFF. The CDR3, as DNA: TGTGCCAGCAGCCCACAGTACACCGGGGAGCTGTTTTTT.

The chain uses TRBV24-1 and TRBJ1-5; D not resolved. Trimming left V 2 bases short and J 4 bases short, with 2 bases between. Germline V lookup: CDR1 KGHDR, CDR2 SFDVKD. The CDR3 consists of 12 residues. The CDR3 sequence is CATSDSNQPQHF. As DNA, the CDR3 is TGTGCCACCAGTGATTCAAATCAGCCCCAGCATTTT.

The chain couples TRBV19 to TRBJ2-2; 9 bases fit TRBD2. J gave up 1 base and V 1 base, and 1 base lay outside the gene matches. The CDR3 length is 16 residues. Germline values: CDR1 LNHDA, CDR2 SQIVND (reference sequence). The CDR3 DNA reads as TGTGCCAGTAGTATAGTACTAGCGGGGAACACCGGGGAGCTGTTTTTT. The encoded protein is CASSIVLAGNTGELFF.